The sample holds many counts of the clone carrying this T cell receptor beta chain. The CDR3 does not end in the conserved phenylalanine or tryptophan, so this is likely a read error. The DNA is omitted, as the CDR3 cannot be located on it reliably, and the CDR3 follows TCRdb's listing. Time point indicated: newly diagnosed GD, antithyroid drugs for less than 3 months. The TCR library was made from RNA extracted from PBMCs. Investigators report Graves' disease was diagnosed under American Thyroid Association guidelines. Including both end residues, the CDR3 is 14 amino acids long. CDR1 and CDR2 (germline): SEHNR, FQNEAQ (reference sequence). These data come from a study of regulatory T cells in long-lasting Graves disease. Building the TCR beta libraries relied on iRepertoire HTBI primers, and CDR3 regions underwent Arm-PCR. TCRdb reprocessed the multiplex PCR reads with MiXCR, giving one entry per CDR3 protein. The table records some 600,000 distinct CDR3 sequences, 15% to 20% of them present only once.

These same records also appear under a second study, on T cells in Graves' hyperthyroidism and ophthalmopathy.

The chain has TRBV7-9 and TRBJ2-1; the D call TRBD2 from the table was never checked on the DNA. The clonotype was recovered from a young man with Graves disease. The sample here was peripheral blood mononuclear cells (PBMCs), taken at new diagnosis, from a patient treated with antithyroid drugs. The chain's CDR3 is CASSSSSLAGGLPP.